This passage covers 20 T cell receptor beta chains from one sample sequenced in a study of T cell repertoires in cytomegalovirus infection. MiXCR, applied by TCRdb to the reads, yields one record per CDR3 protein. This table holds hundreds of thousands of distinct CDR3 sequences, 31% found once. Sequences were obtained from PBMCs. These receptor sequences come from a human donor in good health (CMV status not recorded). Some clones in this sample may be carry-over from other donors' samples.

V is TRBV12-3 or TRBV12-4 and J is TRBJ2-7; D gene uncertain. The CDR3 has 14 amino acids. The V gene lost 3 bases and the J gene lost 3 bases, with 12 bases spanning the gap. The CDR3 DNA reads as TGTGCCAGCAGTTTGATGGGGATTTACTACGAGCAGTACTTC. It yields the protein CASSLMGIYYEQYF.

The chain combines TRBV18 with TRBJ1-4; TRBD1 aligns across 8 bases. This CDR3 region has 17 residues. Germline V CDR1 and CDR2: KGHSH, LQKENI. V trimming: 1 base; J trimming: 8 bases; junction bases outside the gene matches: 12. CDR3: CASSPRETGVGGEKLFF. The CDR3 DNA reads as TGTGCCAGCTCACCACGTGAGACAGGGGTCGGCGGCGAAAAACTGTTTTTT.

This clonotype was observed many times. This chain links TRBV7-3 with TRBJ2-1, with TRBD2 matching over 15 bases. Trimming cost V 3 bases and J 9 bases; bases outside gene matches: 12. CDR3 length: 18 residues. The germline CDR1 and CDR2 sequences are SGHTA and FQGTGA. CDR3 sequence reads: CASSLFGTSGGPGSEQFF. CDR3 DNA sequence: TGTGCCAGCAGCTTGTTCGGGACTAGCGGGGGGCCAGGGAGTGAGCAGTTCTTC.

This clonotype has only one observation. The V and J genes are TRBV3-1 and TRBJ2-1; 9 bases are shared with TRBD1. J lost 5 bases, V lost 2 bases, and 4 bases had no gene match. Germline CDR1 reads LGHDT; CDR2 reads YNNKEL (reference sequence). This CDR3 region has 15 residues. Here the CDR3 reads CASSQRDRDNNEQFF. The CDR3 DNA is TGTGCCAGCAGCCAAAGGGACAGGGATAACAATGAGCAGTTCTTC.

This sequence joins TRBV6-1 and TRBJ2-3; D ambiguous. The CDR3 is 14 amino acids. The germline V and J ends were trimmed by 8 bases and 0 bases, with 12 bases remaining between them. Per the germline V gene, CDR1 is MNHNS and CDR2 is SASEGT. For the CDR3, the DNA is TGTGCCAGCGAGGCTGACCCTAGCACAGATACGCAGTATTTT. This translates into CASEADPSTDTQYF.

This clonotype has just a few counts. The chain recombines TRBV28 with TRBJ2-3; D is unresolved. Germline V gene lookup returns CDR1 MDHEN and CDR2 SYDVKM. V was shortened by 2 bases and J by 2 bases, with 8 bases between the two germline ends. The CDR3 loop spans 14 amino acids. The CDR3 protein is CASSLKQHTDTQYF. The DNA for the CDR3 is TGTGCCAGCAGTTTAAAACAGCACACAGATACGCAGTATTTT.

The V and J genes are TRBV10-3 and TRBJ2-5; D not resolved. V dropped 4 bases and J dropped 1 base, with 16 bases sitting between them. Per germline, CDR1 ENHRY and CDR2 SYGVKD. This CDR3 region has 16 residues. The CDR3 spells CAISASLTLGQETQYF. DNA of the CDR3: TGTGCCATCAGTGCCTCCCTCACGCTCGGCCAAGAGACCCAGTACTTC.

Comment on this clonotype: It is likely a read error, because the conserved phenylalanine at the end of the CDR3 is missing. J is TRBJ1-1 and V is TRBV2, with D hard to call. CDR1 and CDR2 (germline): SNHLY, FYNNEI. The CDR3 length is 13 residues. V was cut by 8 bases and J by 3 bases, with 13 bases left in between. CDR3 residues: CASRAPMHTEAFC. In nucleotides, the CDR3 is TGTGCCAGCCGAGCACCTATGCACACTGAAGCTTTCTGT.

In regard to this clonotype: A read error may be the cause here, since a much bigger clone is one base away. The conserved phenylalanine or tryptophan normally closing the CDR3 is absent here, so this likely arose from a read error. V is TRBV6-8 and J is TRBJ2-1, with D possibly matching TRBD2 (5 bases). Trimming took off 5 bases at V and 0 bases at J, with 11 bases between the two ends. Looked up from germline, CDR1 is MNHGY and CDR2 is SAAAGT. The CDR3 totals 15 residues. The CDR3 reads CASSTGFFSYNEQFL. The CDR3 DNA follows: TGTGCCAGCAGTACGGGATTTTTCTCCTACAATGAGCAGTTCTTA.

At least ten counts were recorded for this clonotype. The chain combines TRBV7-2 with TRBJ1-2; D possibly corresponds to TRBD1 (6 bases). This CDR3 has 16 residues. Germline values: CDR1 SGHTA, CDR2 FQGNSA. V was trimmed by 1 base and J by 8 bases, leaving 20 bases between them. The CDR3 DNA reads TGTGCCAGCAGCTTAGATTGGGTAGGGGGGGCGCTGGGCTACACCTTC. Protein product: CASSLDWVGGALGYTF. The variable domain in full, with the rest retrieved from reference TRBV7-2 and TRBJ1-2, is GAGVSQSPSNKVTEKGKDVELRCDPISGHTALYWYRQSLGQGLEFLIYFQGNSAPDKSGLPSDRFSAERTGGSVSTLTIQRTQQEDSAVYLCASSLDWVGGALGYTFGSGTRLTVV.

The rearrangement links TRBV7-2 to TRBJ1-2; TRBD1 aligns across 9 bases. The trim removed 3 bases at V and 7 bases at J, leaving 6 bases unmatched. Per the germline V gene, CDR1 is SGHTA and CDR2 is FQGNSA. The CDR3 has 14 amino acids. CDR3 DNA: TGTGCCAGCAGCTTGGGACAGGGCGAATTTGGCTACACCTTC. Translated: CASSLGQGEFGYTF.

This chain uses TRBV24-1 with TRBJ1-6; D is undetermined. CDR1 is KGHDR and CDR2 is SFDVKD in the germline V gene. The CDR3 consists of 8 residues. V lost 12 bases, J lost 11 bases, and 4 bases lay in between. The CDR3 nucleotides are TGTGCCCCAGCACCCCTCCACTTT. Amino acids: CAPAPLHF.

The rearrangement joins TRBV6-2 or TRBV6-3 to TRBJ2-7, with D perhaps TRBD1 (6 bases). V lost 8 bases and J lost 4, with 18 bases in between. Germline lookup yields CDR1 MNHEY and CDR2 SVGEGT. This CDR3 is built from 14 residues. This chain's CDR3 is CASVSFQGWYEQYF. Here the CDR3 DNA reads TGTGCCAGCGTCTCCTTTCAGGGGTGGTACGAGCAGTACTTC.

The genes are TRBV12-3 or TRBV12-4 and TRBJ2-5; maybe TRBD1 (6 bases). V was shortened by 6 bases and J by 4 bases, with 12 bases between the two germline ends. The CDR3 consists of 13 residues. CDR3 loop: CASSPQGPETQYF. The CDR3, as DNA: TGTGCCAGCAGCCCACAGGGTCCAGAGACCCAGTACTTC.

This clonotype has at least ten counts. The rearrangement links TRBV6-1 to TRBJ1-2; the D is unclear. Trimming took off 7 bases at V and 4 bases at J, with 7 bases between the two ends. Germline V gene data show CDR1 as MNHNS and CDR2 as SASEGT. This CDR3 has 11 amino acids. The CDR3 loop reads CASTAGYGYTF. The CDR3 DNA is TGTGCCAGCACAGCCGGCTATGGCTACACCTTC.

The table lists this clonotype with a few counts. The chain recombines TRBV6-2 or TRBV6-3 with TRBJ2-7; D unclear. The CDR3 loop spans 13 amino acids. The V gene's germline CDR1 is MNHEY and CDR2 SVGEGT. Trimming shortened V by 7 bases and J by 2 bases, and 12 bases separated the two germline ends. CDR3: CASTKGSPYEQYF. The CDR3 nucleotides read TGTGCCAGCACGAAAGGATCCCCCTACGAGCAGTACTTC.

J is TRBJ1-5 and V is TRBV27; no firm D call. Germline CDR1 MNHEY, CDR2 SMNVEV (reference sequence). The CDR3 sequence is 15 residues long. Trimming removed 6 bases from V and 4 bases from J, with 16 bases in between. Here the CDR3 DNA reads TGTGCCAGCAGGGTTGGAGCGTTAGGGAATCAGCCCCAGCATTTT. Protein sequence: CASRVGALGNQPQHF.

In this sample, this clonotype turned up a few times. This rearrangement joins TRBV10-3 to TRBJ2-7; 9 bases fit TRBD1. V lost 3 bases and J lost 4; bases outside the gene matches: 10. Germline loops: CDR1 ENHRY, CDR2 SYGVKD. The CDR3 consists of 16 residues. The DNA for the CDR3 is TGTGCCATCAGTGACTACCCAGGGACAGGGAAATACGAGCAGTACTTC. It yields the protein CAISDYPGTGKYEQYF.

This clonotype showed up just a few times. V usage is TRBV19 and J usage is TRBJ1-5; weak D call: TRBD1 (6 bases). With 8 bases removed from V and 7 bases from J, the gap between germline ends came to 21 bases. The CDR3 spans 15 residues. Germline CDR1 LNHDA, CDR2 SQIVND (reference sequence). The CDR3 DNA reads as TGTGCCAGTCGTTACGGGGCTCAGGGGCCGCAGCCCCAGCATTTT. Amino acids: CASRYGAQGPQPQHF.

The chain employs TRBV4-3 and TRBJ1-1; 7 nucleotides agree with TRBD1. Germline-derived CDR1 and CDR2 are LGHNA and YSLEER. J gave up 1 base and V 0 bases, and 8 bases lay outside the gene matches. The CDR3 has 17 residues. The CDR3 loop is CASSQDPGTGANTEAFF. DNA of the CDR3: TGCGCCAGCAGCCAAGATCCAGGTACAGGGGCGAACACTGAAGCTTTCTTT.